This T cell receptor beta chain was retrieved from a study of blood T cell repertoires in COVID-19. Sequencing was performed with immunoSEQ multiplex PCR; in TCRdb, only in-frame clones are kept and a portion is missing. The table shows some 120,000 clones, with around 76% occurring only once. The CDR3 spans 15 residues. Germline assignment: CDR1 LGHDT and CDR2 YNNKEL (reference sequence). V lost 1 base to trimming and J lost 4 bases; unmatched junction nucleotides: 4. Source material: peripheral blood. The gene calls are TRBV3-1 (or the pseudogene TRBV3-2) and TRBJ2-1, with 7 bases identical to TRBD2. The source is a human donor in a cohort sampled during active COVID-19. CDR3 sequence: CASSQVGLFYNEQFF. The DNA for the CDR3 is TGTGCCAGCAGCCAAGTGGGACTATTTTACAATGAGCAGTTCTTC.